Listed here are 12 T cell receptor beta chains from one sample, sequenced in a study of T cell responses to AZD1222 COVID-19 vaccine. The data were produced by immunoSEQ multiplex PCR, yet TCRdb's version contains in-frame clones alone and is incomplete. The sample lists approximately 74,000 clones, 82% seen once, with 2.9% in the top ten. The specimen comprised peripheral blood, sampled on day 0 of AZD1222 vaccination. These receptors were obtained from an adult in good health.

Comments on this clone: The junction does not match germline at one end; this may be a read error. The V call is TRBV7-7, the J call TRBJ2-5, with 8 bases that match TRBD2. Germline V gene data show CDR1 as SSHAT and CDR2 as FNYEAQ (reference sequence). CDR3 length: 15 amino acids. This CDR3 is CASSPGLGGGETQYF. The CDR3 DNA is TGTGCTAGCAGCCCGGGACTAGGTGGCGGGGAGACCCAGTACTTC.

V and J are TRBV6-2 or TRBV6-3 and TRBJ2-3, with 7 bases aligning to TRBD2. Germline V CDR1 and CDR2: MNHEY, SVGEGT. This CDR3 has 12 residues. V gave up 5 bases and J gave up 10 bases; unmatched junction bases: 6. The CDR3 here is CASSPGRGAQYF. In nucleotides, the CDR3 is TGTGCCAGCAGTCCCGGTCGGGGGGCGCAGTATTTT.

The chain couples TRBV7-9 to TRBJ1-5, with D possibly TRBD1 on 5 matching bases. This CDR3 comprises 16 residues. Germline V gene data show CDR1 as SEHNR and CDR2 as FQNEAQ (reference sequence). V lost 3 bases and J 0 bases, leaving 12 bases between the germline ends. CDR3 residues: CASSFGGARSNQPQHF. The CDR3 DNA sequence: TGTGCCAGCAGCTTCGGAGGGGCTCGTAGCAATCAGCCCCAGCATTTT.

The chain recombines TRBV7-9 with TRBJ1-3, with D maybe TRBD1 (6 bases). CDR3 length equals 13 residues. Trimming cost V 10 bases and J 7 bases, with 17 bases left between them. Germline loops: CDR1 SEHNR, CDR2 FQNEAQ (reference sequence). CDR3 residues: CATEGDQGNTIYF. The DNA for the CDR3 is TGTGCCACCGAGGGAGACCAGGGGAACACCATATATTTT.

The chain employs TRBV2 and TRBJ2-2, with D perhaps TRBD2 (6 bases). The germline V and J ends were trimmed by 4 bases and 0 bases, with 12 bases remaining between them. Germline CDR1 is SNHLY and CDR2 is FYNNEI. The CDR3 spans 16 residues. The DNA for the CDR3 is TGTGCCAGCAGTGCAGAGGCGGGGTCGAACACCGGGGAGCTGTTTTTT. Translated: CASSAEAGSNTGELFF.

CDR3: CASSYSGTGGMNTIYF. The CDR3 nucleotides read TGTGCCAGCAGTTACTCGGGGACAGGGGGAATGAACACCATATATTTT. The V and J genes are TRBV6-6 and TRBJ1-3; 11 bases line up with TRBD1. The CDR3 totals 16 residues. Germline V CDR1 and CDR2: MNHNY, SVGAGI (reference sequence). J was trimmed by 7 bases and V by 0 bases; bases with no gene match: 5.

The gene calls are TRBV5-1 and TRBJ2-5, with TRBD1 matching 8 bases. With 4 bases clipped from V and 0 bases from J, the junction kept 5 bases outside the gene matches. The CDR3 spans 15 residues. The germline CDR1 and CDR2 sequences are SGHRS and YFSETQ. The CDR3 bases are TGCGCCAGCAGCCTGACAGGGGCCTACCAAGAGACCCAGTACTTC. Its translation is CASSLTGAYQETQYF.

The rearrangement uses TRBV12-2 and TRBJ2-7; the table's D call, TRBD1, was not checked against the DNA. TRBV12-2 constitutes a pseudogene. The CDR3 extends over 18 amino acids. The DNA of the CDR3 is TGTGCAAGTCGCTTAGGACCCCGGGACAGGGAGGGGAGGTACGAGCAGTACTTC. This encodes CASRLGPRDREGRYEQYF.

The chain has TRBV12-3 or TRBV12-4 and TRBJ1-1; no reliable D call. The CDR3 extends over 12 amino acids. Trimming removed 6 bases from V and 12 bases from J, with 17 bases in between. For the CDR3, the DNA is TGTGCCAGCAGATCTGACGCACCGGAGTCTTTCTTT. This sequence encodes CASRSDAPESFF.

The DNA of the CDR3 is TGTGCCAGCTCACCGGGACTAGCGGGAGGTCGGGACAATGAGCAGTTCTTC. Its protein product is CASSPGLAGGRDNEQFF. J is TRBJ2-1 and V is TRBV18; 15 bases fit TRBD2. Germline V gives CDR1 KGHSH, CDR2 LQKENI. This CDR3 has 17 residues. After removal of 3 bases from V and 5 bases from J, the junction contained 5 bases not matched to a gene.

V is TRBV15 and J is TRBJ1-1; D not resolved. CDR3 length equals 13 residues. Germline V gene data show CDR1 as LNHNV and CDR2 as YYDKDF (reference sequence). Trimming took off 4 bases at V and 6 bases at J, with 12 bases between the two ends. The CDR3 loop reads CATSKEAVSEAFF. In DNA form, the CDR3 reads TGTGCCACCAGCAAGGAGGCGGTGTCTGAAGCTTTCTTT.

The chain has TRBV19 and TRBJ1-5; the D is unclear. This CDR3 spans 14 amino acids. Germline loops: CDR1 LNHDA, CDR2 SQIVND (reference sequence). V lost 0 bases, J lost 0 bases, and 3 bases lay in between. The CDR3 sequence is CASSIDHSNQPQHF. The DNA for the CDR3 is TGTGCCAGTAGTATAGACCATAGCAATCAGCCCCAGCATTTT.